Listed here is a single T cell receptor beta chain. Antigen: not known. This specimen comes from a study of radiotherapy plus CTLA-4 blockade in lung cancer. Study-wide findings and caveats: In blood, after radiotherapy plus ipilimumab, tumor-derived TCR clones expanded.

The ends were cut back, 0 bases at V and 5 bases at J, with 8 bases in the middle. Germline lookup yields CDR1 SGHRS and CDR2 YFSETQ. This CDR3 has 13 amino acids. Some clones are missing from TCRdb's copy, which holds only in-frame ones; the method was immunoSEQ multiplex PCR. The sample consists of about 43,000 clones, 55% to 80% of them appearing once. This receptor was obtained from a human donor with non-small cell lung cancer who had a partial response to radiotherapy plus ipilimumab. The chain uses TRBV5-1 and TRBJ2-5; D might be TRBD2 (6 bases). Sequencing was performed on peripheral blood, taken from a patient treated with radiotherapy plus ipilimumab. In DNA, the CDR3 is TGCGCCAGCAGCTTGGCCGCGGGGGAGACCCAGTACTTC. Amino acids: CASSLAAGETQYF. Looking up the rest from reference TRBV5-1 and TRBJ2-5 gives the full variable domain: KAGVTQTPRYLIKTRGQQVTLSCSPISGHRSVSWYQQTPGQGLQFLFEYFSETQRNKGNFPGRFSGRQFSNSRSEMNVSTLELGDSALYLCASSLAAGETQYFGPGTRLLVL.